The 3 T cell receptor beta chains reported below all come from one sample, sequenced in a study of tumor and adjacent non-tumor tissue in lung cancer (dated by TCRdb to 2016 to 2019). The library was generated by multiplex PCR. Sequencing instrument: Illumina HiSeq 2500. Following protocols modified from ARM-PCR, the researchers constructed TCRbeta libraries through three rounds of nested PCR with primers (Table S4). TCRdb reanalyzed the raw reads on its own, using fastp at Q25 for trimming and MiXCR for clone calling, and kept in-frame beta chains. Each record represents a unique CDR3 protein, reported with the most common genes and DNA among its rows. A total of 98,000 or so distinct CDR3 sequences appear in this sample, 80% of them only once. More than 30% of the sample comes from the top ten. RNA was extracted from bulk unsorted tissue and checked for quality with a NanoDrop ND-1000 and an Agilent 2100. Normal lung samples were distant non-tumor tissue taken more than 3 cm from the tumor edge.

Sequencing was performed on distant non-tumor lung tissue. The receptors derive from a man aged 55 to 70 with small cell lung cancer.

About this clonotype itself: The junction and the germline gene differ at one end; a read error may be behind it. The CDR3 DNA reads TGTGCTAGCACCCAAGATCTTCGGCTTTACAATGAGCAGTTCTTC. Amino acids: CASTQDLRLYNEQFF. This chain uses TRBV4-2 with TRBJ2-1; no reliable D call. Germline V CDR1 and CDR2: LGHNA, YNFKEQ. The CDR3 runs to 15 residues.

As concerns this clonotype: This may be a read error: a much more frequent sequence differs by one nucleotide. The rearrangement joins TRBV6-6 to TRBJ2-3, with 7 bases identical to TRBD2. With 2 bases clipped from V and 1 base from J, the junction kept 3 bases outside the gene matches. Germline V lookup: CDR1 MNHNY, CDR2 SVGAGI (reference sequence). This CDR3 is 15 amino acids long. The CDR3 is CASSYIGGGTDTQYF. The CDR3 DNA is TGTGCCAGCAGTTACATTGGGGGGGGCACAGATACGCAGTATTTT.

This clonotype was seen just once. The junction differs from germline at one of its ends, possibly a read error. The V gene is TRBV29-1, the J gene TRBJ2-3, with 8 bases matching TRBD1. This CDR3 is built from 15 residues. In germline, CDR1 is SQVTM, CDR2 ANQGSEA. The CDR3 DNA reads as TGCAGCGTTGATGATGGACAGGGACTCACAGATACGCAATATTTT. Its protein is CSVDDGQGLTDTQYF.